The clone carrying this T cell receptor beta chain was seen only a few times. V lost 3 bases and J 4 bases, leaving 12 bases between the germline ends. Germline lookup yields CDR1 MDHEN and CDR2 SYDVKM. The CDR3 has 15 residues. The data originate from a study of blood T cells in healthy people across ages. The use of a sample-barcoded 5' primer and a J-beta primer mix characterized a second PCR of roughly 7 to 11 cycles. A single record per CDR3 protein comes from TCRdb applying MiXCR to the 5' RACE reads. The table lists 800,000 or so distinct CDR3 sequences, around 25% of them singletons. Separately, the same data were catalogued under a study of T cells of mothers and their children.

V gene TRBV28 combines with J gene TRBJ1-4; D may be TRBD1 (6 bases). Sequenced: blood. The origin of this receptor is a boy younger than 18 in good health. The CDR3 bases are TGTGCCAGCAGTTTTAGCAGGGGAAATAATGAAAAACTGTTTTTT. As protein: CASSFSRGNNEKLFF.